This T cell receptor (beta chain) was identified during a study of cytomegalovirus exposure and HLA in healthy donors. Study-level findings and limits: TCR beta V segments were, for the most part, productive about 87% or about 30% of the time in an earlier analysis.

Trimming stripped 3 bases from V and 4 bases from J, with 13 bases between. The germline CDR1 and CDR2 sequences are MDHEN and SYDVKM. CDR3 length: 15 amino acids. As concerns this clone: Its antigen is currently unknown.

It was with 60 Vbeta and 13 Jbeta primers that the PCR ran. Using immunoSEQ multiplex PCR, the repertoire was profiled, and TCRdb retains in-frame clones only, with some absent. The table has about 190,000 clones, 87% seen once; the top ten hold about 1.2%. The V call is TRBV28, the J call TRBJ1-5; D may be TRBD1 (5 bases). The TCR originated in a man aged 25-45 years in good health and CMV-seronegative. Material for sequencing was PBMCs. The CDR3 DNA reads TGTGCCAGCAGTTTCAGGTCAGGGTTTAATCAGCCCCAGCATTTT. It is translated as CASSFRSGFNQPQHF.